This T cell receptor (beta chain) was profiled in a study of blood T cell repertoires in COVID-19. Study as a whole: Researchers got acute and convalescent COVID-19 samples from the United States, Italy and Spain. From T cells, B-cell-depleted T cells, or PBMCs came the material, which was cDNA or gDNA.

The V gene's germline CDR1 is SQVTM and CDR2 ANQGSEA. The CDR3 covers 13 residues. With V trimmed by 4 bases and J by 7 bases, 4 bases remained unmatched. Methods used by the authors: By means of reference gene primer amplification, nucleated cell counts were estimated. Generated by immunoSEQ multiplex PCR, the TCRdb table keeps only in-frame clones and is missing some. The V and J calls and clone size were taken over from that table, and D and trimming were inferred from the DNA. The table has under 350,000 clones, around 92% seen once. Seattle patient enrollment occurred during active infection, with longitudinal follow-up thereafter.

The origin of this receptor is a woman aged 25 to 39 with COVID-19, enrolled during active disease. This chain connects TRBV29-1 to TRBJ1-4, with 9 bases lining up with TRBD1. The specimen sequenced was peripheral blood. The CDR3 loop reads CSVGGTGTEKLFF. The CDR3 coding sequence is TGCAGCGTTGGGGGGACAGGGACTGAAAAACTGTTTTTT.